This TCR beta chain originates from a study of blood T cell repertoires in COVID-19. Overall study: Nucleic acid was either cDNA or gDNA, and it came from T cells, B-cell-depleted T cells, or PBMCs.

Donors were grouped by their self-reported clinical history. This clone was seen just once. Original handling: Nucleated cell counts were estimated from reference gene primer amplification. Profiling relied on immunoSEQ multiplex PCR, and the TCRdb table lists in-frame clones only, not all of them. The V and J calls and the clone size are those of that table, but D and trimming were determined from the DNA. The sample records some 150,000 clones, 84% being singletons. Trimming cost V 1 base and J 3 bases; bases outside gene matches: 5. Looked up from germline, CDR1 is SEHNR and CDR2 is FQNEAQ (reference sequence). The CDR3 totals 16 residues.

The receptor was derived from a woman aged 50 to 60 who had been exposed to COVID-19. The J gene is TRBJ1-2, the V gene TRBV7-9; TRBD1 matches at 10 bases. The sample consisted of PBMCs or T cells enriched from blood (not recorded which). The CDR3 loop is CASSLGGTGVDYGYTF. CDR3 sequence (DNA): TGTGCCAGCAGCTTAGGAGGGACAGGGGTCGACTATGGCTACACCTTC.